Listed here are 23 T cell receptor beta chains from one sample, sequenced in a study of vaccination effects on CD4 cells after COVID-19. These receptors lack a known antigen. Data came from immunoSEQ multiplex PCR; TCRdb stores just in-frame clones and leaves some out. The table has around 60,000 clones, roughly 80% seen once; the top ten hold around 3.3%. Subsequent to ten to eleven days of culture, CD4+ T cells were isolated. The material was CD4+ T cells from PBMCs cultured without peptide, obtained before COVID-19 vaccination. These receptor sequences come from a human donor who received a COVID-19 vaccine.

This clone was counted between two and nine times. The CDR3, as DNA: TGTGCCAGCAGCCCCACCGTAGCGGGGGGGTTGCCCGGGGAGCTGTTTTTT. It translates to CASSPTVAGGLPGELFF. V and J are TRBV7-3 and TRBJ2-2; 11 nucleotides match TRBD2. V dropped 5 bases and J dropped 6; count of bases not matched to a gene: 11. The V gene's germline CDR1 is SGHTA and CDR2 FQGTGA. This CDR3 is 17 amino acids long.

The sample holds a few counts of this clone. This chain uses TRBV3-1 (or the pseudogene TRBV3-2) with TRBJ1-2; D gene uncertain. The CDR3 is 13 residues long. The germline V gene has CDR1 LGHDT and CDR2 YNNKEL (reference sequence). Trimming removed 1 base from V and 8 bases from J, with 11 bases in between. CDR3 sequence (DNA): TGTGCCAGCAGCCAAGGGGATAACCGGGGCTACACCTTC. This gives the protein CASSQGDNRGYTF.

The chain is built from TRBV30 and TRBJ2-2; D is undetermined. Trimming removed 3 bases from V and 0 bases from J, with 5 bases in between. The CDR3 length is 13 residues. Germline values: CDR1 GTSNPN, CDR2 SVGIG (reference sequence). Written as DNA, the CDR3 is TGTGCCTGGAGGTATACGAACACCGGGGAGCTGTTTTTT. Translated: CAWRYTNTGELFF.

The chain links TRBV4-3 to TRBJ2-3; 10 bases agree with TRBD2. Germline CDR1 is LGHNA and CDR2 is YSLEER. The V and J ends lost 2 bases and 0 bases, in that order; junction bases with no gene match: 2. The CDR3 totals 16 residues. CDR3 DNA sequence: TGCGCCAGCAGCCAAACTAGCGGGACTAGCACAGATACGCAGTATTTT. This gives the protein CASSQTSGTSTDTQYF.

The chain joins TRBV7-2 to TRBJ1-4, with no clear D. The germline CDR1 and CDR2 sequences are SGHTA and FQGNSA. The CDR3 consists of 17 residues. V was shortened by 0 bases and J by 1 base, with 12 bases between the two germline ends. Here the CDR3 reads CASSLARFLGTNEKLFF. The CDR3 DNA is TGTGCCAGCAGCTTAGCCCGCTTCCTAGGAACTAATGAAAAACTGTTTTTT.

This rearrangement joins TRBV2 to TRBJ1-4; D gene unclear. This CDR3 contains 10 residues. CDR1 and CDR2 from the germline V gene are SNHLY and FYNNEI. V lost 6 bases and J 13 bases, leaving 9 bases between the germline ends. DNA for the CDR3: TGTGCCAGCAGGGCGGGTTCACTGTTTTTT. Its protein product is CASRAGSLFF.

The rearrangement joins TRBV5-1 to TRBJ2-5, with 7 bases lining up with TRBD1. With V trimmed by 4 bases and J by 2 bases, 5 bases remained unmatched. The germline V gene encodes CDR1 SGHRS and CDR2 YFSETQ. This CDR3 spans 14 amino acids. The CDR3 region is CASSRGTEQETQYF. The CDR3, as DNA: TGCGCCAGCAGCCGTGGGACAGAACAAGAGACCCAGTACTTC.

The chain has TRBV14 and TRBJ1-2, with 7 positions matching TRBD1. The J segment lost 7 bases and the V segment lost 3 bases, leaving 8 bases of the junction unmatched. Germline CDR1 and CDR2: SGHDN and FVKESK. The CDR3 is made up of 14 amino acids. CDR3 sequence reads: CASSQTGTAPGYTF. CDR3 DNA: TGTGCCAGCAGCCAGACTGGGACAGCCCCTGGCTACACCTTC.

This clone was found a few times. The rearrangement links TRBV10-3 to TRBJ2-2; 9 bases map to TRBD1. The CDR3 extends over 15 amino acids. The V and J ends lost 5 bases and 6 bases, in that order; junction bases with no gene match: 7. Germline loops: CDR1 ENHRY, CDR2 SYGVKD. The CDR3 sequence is CAISPGQGLSGELFF. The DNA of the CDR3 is TGTGCCATCAGTCCGGGACAGGGTTTATCCGGGGAGCTGTTTTTT.

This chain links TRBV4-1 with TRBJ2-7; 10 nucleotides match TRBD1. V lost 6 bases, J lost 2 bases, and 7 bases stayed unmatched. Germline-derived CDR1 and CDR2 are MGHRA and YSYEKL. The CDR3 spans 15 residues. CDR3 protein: CASSSDRGRTYEQYV. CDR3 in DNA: TGCGCCAGCAGTTCCGACAGGGGGCGAACCTACGAGCAGTACGTC.

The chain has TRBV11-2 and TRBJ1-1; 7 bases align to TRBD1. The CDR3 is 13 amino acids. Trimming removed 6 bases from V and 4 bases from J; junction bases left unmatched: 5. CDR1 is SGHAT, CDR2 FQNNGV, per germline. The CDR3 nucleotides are TGTGCCAGCAGGACCGGACAGGTCACTGAAGCTTTCTTT. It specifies CASRTGQVTEAFF.

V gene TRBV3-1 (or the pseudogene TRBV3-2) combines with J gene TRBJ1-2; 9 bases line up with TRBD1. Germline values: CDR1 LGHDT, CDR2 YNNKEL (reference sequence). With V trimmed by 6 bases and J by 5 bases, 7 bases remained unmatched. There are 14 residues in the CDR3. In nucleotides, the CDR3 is TGTGCCAGCAGACCAGGACAGGGGAGTTATGGCTACACCTTC. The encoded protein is CASRPGQGSYGYTF.

The CDR3 here is CASSGQPGLATDTQYF. The CDR3 nucleotides read TGTGCCAGCAGCGGTCAACCGGGACTAGCGACAGATACGCAGTATTTT. The V gene is TRBV9, the J gene TRBJ2-3, with TRBD2 identical over 10 bases. The CDR3 totals 16 residues. In germline, CDR1 is SGDLS, CDR2 YYNGEE. V lost 3 bases and J lost 3; bases outside the gene matches: 7.

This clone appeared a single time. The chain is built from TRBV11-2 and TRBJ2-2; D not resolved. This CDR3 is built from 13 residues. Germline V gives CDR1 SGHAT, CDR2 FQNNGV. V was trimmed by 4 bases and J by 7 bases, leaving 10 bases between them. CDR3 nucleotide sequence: TGTGCCAGCAGCTCACGACCGGGCGGGGAGCTGTTTTTT. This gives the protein CASSSRPGGELFF. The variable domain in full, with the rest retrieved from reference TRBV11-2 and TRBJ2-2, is EAGVAQSPRYKIIEKRQSVAFWCNPISGHATLYWYQQILGQGPKLLIQFQNNGVVDDSQLPKDRFSAERLKGVDSTLKIQPAKLEDSAVYLCASSSRPGGELFFGEGSRLTVL.

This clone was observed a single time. The CDR3 coding sequence is TGTGCCTGGAGTGTTGGGACAGGCACTCAGCCCCAGCATTTT. It yields the protein CAWSVGTGTQPQHF. V usage is TRBV30 and J usage is TRBJ1-5, with 8 bases fitting TRBD1. The CDR3 consists of 14 residues. V lost 0 bases, J lost 6 bases, and 4 bases stayed unmatched. Germline V gene lookup returns CDR1 GTSNPN and CDR2 SVGIG (reference sequence).

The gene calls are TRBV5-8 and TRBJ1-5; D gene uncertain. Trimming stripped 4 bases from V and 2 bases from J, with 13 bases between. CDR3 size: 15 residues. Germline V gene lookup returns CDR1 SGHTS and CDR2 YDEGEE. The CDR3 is CASSLGGYGNQPQHF. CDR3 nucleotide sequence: TGTGCCAGCAGCCTGGGAGGGTATGGCAATCAGCCCCAGCATTTT.

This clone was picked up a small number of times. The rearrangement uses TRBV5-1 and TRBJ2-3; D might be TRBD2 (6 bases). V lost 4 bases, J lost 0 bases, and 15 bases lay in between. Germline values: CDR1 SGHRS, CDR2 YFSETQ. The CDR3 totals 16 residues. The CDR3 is CASSAGTPSSTDTQYF. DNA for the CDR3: TGCGCCAGCAGCGCTGGGACTCCTTCTAGCACAGATACGCAGTATTTT.

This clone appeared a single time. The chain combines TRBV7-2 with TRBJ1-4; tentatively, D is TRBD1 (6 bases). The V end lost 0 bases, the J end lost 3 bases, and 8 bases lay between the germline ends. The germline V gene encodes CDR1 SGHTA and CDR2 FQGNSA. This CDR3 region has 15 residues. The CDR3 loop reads CASSLAGGANEKLFF. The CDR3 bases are TGTGCCAGCAGCTTAGCAGGGGGGGCTAATGAAAAACTGTTTTTT.

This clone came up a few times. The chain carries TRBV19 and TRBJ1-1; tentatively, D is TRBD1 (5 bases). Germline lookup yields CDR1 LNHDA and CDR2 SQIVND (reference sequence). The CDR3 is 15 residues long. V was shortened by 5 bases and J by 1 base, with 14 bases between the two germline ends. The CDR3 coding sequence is TGTGCCAGTAGTCTCGGACAAGTCCCGAACACTGAAGCTTTCTTT. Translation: CASSLGQVPNTEAFF. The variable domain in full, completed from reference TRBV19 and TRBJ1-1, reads DGGITQSPKYLFRKEGQNVTLSCEQNLNHDAMYWYRQDPGQGLRLIYYSQIVNDFQKGDIAEGYSVSREKKESFPLTVTSAQKNPTAFYLCASSLGQVPNTEAFFGQGTRLTVV.

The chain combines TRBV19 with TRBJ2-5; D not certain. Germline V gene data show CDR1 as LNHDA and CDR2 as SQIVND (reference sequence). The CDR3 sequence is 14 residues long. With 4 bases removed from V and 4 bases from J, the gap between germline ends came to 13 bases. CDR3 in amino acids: CASSTMSSSETQYF. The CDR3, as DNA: TGTGCCAGTAGTACCATGAGTAGTTCAGAGACCCAGTACTTC.

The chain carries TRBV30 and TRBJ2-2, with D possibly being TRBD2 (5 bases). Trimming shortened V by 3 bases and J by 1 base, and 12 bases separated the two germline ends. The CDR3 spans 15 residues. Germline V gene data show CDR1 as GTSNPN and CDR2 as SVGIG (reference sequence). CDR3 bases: TGTGCCTGGAGCACGGGGAATGGGAACACCGGGGAGCTGTTTTTT. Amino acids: CAWSTGNGNTGELFF.

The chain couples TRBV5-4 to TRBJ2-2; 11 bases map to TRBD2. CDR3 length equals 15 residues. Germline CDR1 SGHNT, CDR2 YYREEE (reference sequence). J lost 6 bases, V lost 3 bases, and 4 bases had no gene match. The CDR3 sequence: CASSSPGLAAGELFF. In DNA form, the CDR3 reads TGTGCCAGCAGCTCACCGGGACTAGCGGCCGGGGAGCTGTTTTTT.

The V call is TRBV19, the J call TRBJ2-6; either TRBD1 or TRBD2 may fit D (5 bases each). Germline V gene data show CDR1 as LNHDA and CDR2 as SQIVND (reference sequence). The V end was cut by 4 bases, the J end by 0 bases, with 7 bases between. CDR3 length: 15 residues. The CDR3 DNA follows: TGTGCCAGTAGTACCGGGGCCTCTGGGGCCAACGTCCTGACTTTC. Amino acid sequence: CASSTGASGANVLTF.